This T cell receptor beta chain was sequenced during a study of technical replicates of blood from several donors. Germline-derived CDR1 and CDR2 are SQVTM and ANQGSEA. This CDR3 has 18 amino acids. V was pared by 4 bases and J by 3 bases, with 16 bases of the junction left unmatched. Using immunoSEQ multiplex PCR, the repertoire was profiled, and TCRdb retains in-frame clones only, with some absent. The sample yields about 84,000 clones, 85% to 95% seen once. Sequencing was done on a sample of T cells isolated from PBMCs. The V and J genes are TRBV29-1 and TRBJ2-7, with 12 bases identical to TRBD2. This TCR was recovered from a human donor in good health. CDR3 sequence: CSVAEVATSGSFIYEQYF. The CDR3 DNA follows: TGCAGCGTTGCAGAGGTTGCGACTAGCGGGAGTTTTATCTACGAGCAGTACTTC.